The T cell receptor beta chain under discussion was sequenced for a study of T cell responses to AZD1222 COVID-19 vaccine. Study conclusions and caveats: Baseline seropositives among AZD1222 recipients totaled only 5 or 6. Spike-specific TCR depth and breadth grew after two AZD1222 doses. After the peak T cell response, and only then, were repertoires sampled.

The analysis combined second doses at about 4 or about 12 weeks. To note about this clone: Antigen unknown.

This CDR3 is built from 14 residues. V was shortened by 2 bases and J by 0 bases, with 8 bases between the two germline ends. Per the germline V gene, CDR1 is MDHEN and CDR2 is SYDVKM. The data were produced by immunoSEQ multiplex PCR, yet TCRdb's version contains in-frame clones alone and is incomplete. The repertoire holds 75,000 to 95,000 clones, with less than 85% as singletons. The sequence derives from an adult who received the AZD1222 COVID-19 vaccine. This chain links TRBV28 with TRBJ2-7, with D unclear. The material sequenced was peripheral blood, taken 28 days after the second AZD1222 dose. The CDR3 loop is CASSLSRISYEQYF. The CDR3 DNA reads TGTGCCAGCAGTTTAAGCAGGATCTCCTACGAGCAGTACTTC.